This paragraph reports one T cell receptor beta chain. Its specificity is unknown. TCRdb processed the 5' RACE reads anew with MiXCR; each CDR3 protein has one entry. The repertoire holds approximately 230,000 distinct CDR3 sequences, with 5.5% to 7.5% as singletons. The sample is drawn from a study of identical twins. Study-wide results and caveats: Diverse VJ usage suggested most zero-insertion clonotypes were not invariant T cells. Cross-sectional statistics underpinned the conclusions; the same donors were not followed.

These same records also appear under a second study, on T cells expressing NK-cell markers. According to that study: NKG2C+ dominant clonotypes from roughly 6 donors made up about 1.0-7.5% of CD8+ T cells. Also leading the CD3+CD56-NKG2C+ fraction in a handful of donors were these clonotypes.

The source material was CD8+ T cells sorted from blood. The TCR sequence derives from a woman between 18 and 29 years old in good health.

The chain's CDR3 is CASSPRWQGTYEQYF. The CDR3 DNA sequence: TGTGCCAGCAGTCCCCGGTGGCAGGGAACCTACGAGCAGTACTTC. The V gene is TRBV6-1, the J gene TRBJ2-7, with D perhaps matching TRBD1 (5 bases). There are 15 residues in the CDR3. The germline V gene encodes CDR1 MNHNS and CDR2 SASEGT. The V gene lost 5 bases and the J gene lost 2 bases, with 16 bases spanning the gap.